The sequence of this TCR beta chain was determined in a study of OX40 agonist ivuxolimab in advanced cancers. In the study overall: Those enrolled were less than 85% male, with a mean age of about 66 years and ages from about 20 to 85. Earlier treatment with anti-PD-1, anti-PD-L1 or anti-CTLA-4 was permitted, and about 40% had received some.

TCRdb's table, derived via immunoSEQ multiplex PCR, lists solely in-frame clones and lacks some. The table lists fewer than 80,000 clones, roughly nine tenths of them singletons, with approximately 1.3% in the top ten. On this clone: No antigen is known for it.

Patients who had autoimmune disease history or got systemic immunosuppression were left out. The CDR3 is made up of 14 amino acids. Trimming removed 8 bases from V and 7 bases from J; junction bases left unmatched: 7. Germline-derived CDR1 and CDR2 are MNHEY and SVGAGI. Study-level findings and limits: The CD4+ and CD8+ T cells in the blood had expanded clonally by week 6 at 0.1 to 3.0 mg/kg.

The chain links TRBV6-5 to TRBJ1-6; 8 nucleotides agree with TRBD1. Sequencing was performed on CD4+ or CD8+ T cells sorted from blood, taken in a trial of the OX40 agonist ivuxolimab. The TCR comes from an adult with an advanced solid tumor such as melanoma, head and neck, liver or kidney cancer. As DNA, the CDR3 is TGTGCCAGCGCCGGGACAGGAATCAATTCACCCCTCCACTTT. Its protein is CASAGTGINSPLHF.